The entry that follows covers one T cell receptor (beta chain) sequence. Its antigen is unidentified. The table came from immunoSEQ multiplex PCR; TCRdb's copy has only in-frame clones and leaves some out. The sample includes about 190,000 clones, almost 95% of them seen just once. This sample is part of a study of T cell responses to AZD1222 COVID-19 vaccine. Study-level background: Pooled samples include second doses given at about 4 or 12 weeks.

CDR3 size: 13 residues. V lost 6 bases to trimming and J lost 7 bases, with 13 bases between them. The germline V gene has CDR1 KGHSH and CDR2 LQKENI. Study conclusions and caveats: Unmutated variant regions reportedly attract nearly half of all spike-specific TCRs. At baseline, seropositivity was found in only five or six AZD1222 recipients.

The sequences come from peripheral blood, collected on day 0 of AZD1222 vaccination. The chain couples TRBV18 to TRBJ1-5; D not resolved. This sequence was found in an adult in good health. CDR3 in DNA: TGTGCCAGCTCGGTAGGGCAATCGCAGCCCCAGCATTTT. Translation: CASSVGQSQPQHF.